The source of this TCR beta chain is a study of shared clonotypes between healthy human individuals. CDR3 size: 10 residues. V was trimmed by 6 bases and J by 9 bases, leaving 9 bases between them. CDR1 and CDR2 from the germline V gene are DFQATT and SNEGSKA (reference sequence). Naive-designated CD8 cells lacked CD45RO, were positively enriched for CCR7, and omitted terminally differentiated effector memory CD45RA+ cells. Profiling relied on immunoSEQ multiplex PCR, and the TCRdb table lists in-frame clones only, not all of them. In the table there are around 2,000,000 clones, about 95% of which are singletons.

The TCR originated in a man younger than 35 in good health. Sequenced sample: naive CD8+ T cells sorted from blood. The genes are TRBV20-1 and TRBJ2-1; no clear D gene. The CDR3, as DNA: TGCAGTGCAGAGTCCGGTGAGCAGTTCTTC. Its protein product is CSAESGEQFF.